Each of the 30 T cell receptor beta chains below was sequenced from the same sample in a study of cytomegalovirus exposure and HLA in healthy donors. PCR primers comprised 60 Vbeta and 13 Jbeta primers. Generated by immunoSEQ multiplex PCR, the TCRdb table keeps only in-frame clones and is missing some. The table shows about 180,000 clones, with about 80% occurring only once. Material for sequencing was PBMCs. The receptors come from a woman in her forties in good health and CMV-seronegative.

The chain has TRBV5-1 and TRBJ1-3, with D tentatively TRBD1 (6 bases). CDR1 is SGHRS, CDR2 YFSETQ, per germline. Trimming took 4 bases from V and 4 from J, leaving 18 bases between them. The CDR3 sequence is 16 residues long. For the CDR3, the DNA is TGCGCCAGCAGCCTGGACAGTTCTGCGTCAGGAAACACCATATATTTT. Protein sequence: CASSLDSSASGNTIYF.

The chain has TRBV9 and TRBJ1-2; tentatively, D is TRBD1 (5 bases). The ends were cut back, 2 bases at V and 10 bases at J, with 15 bases in the middle. The germline V gene has CDR1 SGDLS and CDR2 YYNGEE. The CDR3 has 13 amino acids. The CDR3: CASSVRAGCDYTF. The CDR3 DNA is TGTGCCAGCAGCGTGAGAGCAGGGTGTGACTACACCTTC.

This chain links TRBV30 with TRBJ2-3, with 10 bases that match TRBD2. J was trimmed by 6 bases and V by 3 bases; bases with no gene match: 3. Germline assignment: CDR1 GTSNPN and CDR2 SVGIG (reference sequence). This CDR3 is built from 13 residues. CDR3 sequence: CAWRLAGPDTQYF. The CDR3 region has the DNA TGTGCCTGGAGACTAGCGGGACCCGATACGCAGTATTTT.

The chain carries TRBV11-3 and TRBJ2-7, with TRBD2 as a possible D gene (5 bases). CDR3 length equals 13 residues. Germline V gene lookup returns CDR1 SGHNT and CDR2 YENEEA. V lost 3 bases, J lost 5 bases, and 11 bases lay in between. Written as DNA, the CDR3 is TGTGCCAGCAGCTTCGGGGAAAGGGACGAGCAGTACTTC. This translates into CASSFGERDEQYF. Full variable domain (outside the CDR3, taken from reference TRBV11-3 and TRBJ2-7): EAGVVQSPRYKIIEKKQPVAFWCNPISGHNTLYWYLQNLGQGPELLIRYENEEAVDDSQLPKDRFSAERLKGVDSTLKIQPAELGDSAVYLCASSFGERDEQYFGPGTRLTVT.

The CDR3 is CASSPLGGAYIQYF. The CDR3, as DNA: TGTGCCAGCAGCCCATTAGGGGGCGCATACATTCAGTACTTC. This rearrangement joins TRBV6-5 to TRBJ2-4; the match to TRBD1 covers 7 bases. V lost 6 bases to trimming and J lost 8 bases; unmatched junction nucleotides: 10. Germline loops: CDR1 MNHEY, CDR2 SVGAGI. This CDR3 region has 14 residues.

V is TRBV19 and J is TRBJ2-5, with D unresolved. This CDR3 is built from 14 residues. V was clipped by 3 bases and J by 1 base, with 9 bases between them. Per the germline V gene, CDR1 is LNHDA and CDR2 is SQIVND (reference sequence). In DNA, the CDR3 is TGTGCCAGTAGTATGAGCCGGGTCCAAGAGACCCAGTACTTC. Translation gives CASSMSRVQETQYF.

The sample holds one count of this clone. The chain is built from TRBV11-3 and TRBJ2-3; TRBD2 aligns across 7 bases. This CDR3 is 15 amino acids long. Germline V gives CDR1 SGHNT, CDR2 YENEEA. V gave up 7 bases and J gave up 2 bases; unmatched junction bases: 9. The CDR3 region has the DNA TGTGCCAGCACCCCCCGGAGCGGGACCACAGATACGCAGTATTTT. This sequence encodes CASTPRSGTTDTQYF.

The chain is built from TRBV11-2 and TRBJ1-2; 8 bases align to TRBD1. Unmatched junction bases numbered 2, after V lost 5 bases and J lost 0 bases. In germline, CDR1 is SGHAT, CDR2 FQNNGV. The CDR3 covers 14 residues. The CDR3 coding sequence is TGTGCCAGCAGCGCAGGGGGCTCTAACTATGGCTACACCTTC. Translating it yields CASSAGGSNYGYTF.

This chain joins TRBV4-3 and TRBJ1-2, with D maybe TRBD1 (5 bases). Between the trimmed V and J ends, which lost 1 base and 3 bases, there was a span of 12 bases. The CDR3 loop spans 15 amino acids. Germline values: CDR1 LGHNA, CDR2 YSLEER. As DNA, the CDR3 is TGCGCCAGCAGCCAAGCATCAGGGCAGTACTATGGCTACACCTTC. Amino acids: CASSQASGQYYGYTF.

The chain links TRBV27 to TRBJ2-7; TRBD2 matches at 8 bases. CDR1 is MNHEY and CDR2 is SMNVEV in the germline V gene (reference sequence). This CDR3 region has 14 residues. After removal of 2 bases from V and 0 bases from J, the junction contained 0 bases not matched to a gene. CDR3 sequence: CASSLSGSSYEQYF. The CDR3 DNA sequence: TGTGCCAGCAGTTTAAGCGGGAGCTCCTACGAGCAGTACTTC.

For this clone: At one boundary the junction diverges from the germline segment, which might be a read error. The V call is TRBV2, the J call TRBJ2-2, with a tentative D call TRBD2 (5 bases). CDR1 is SNHLY, CDR2 FYNNEI, per germline. CDR3 size: 15 residues. CDR3 nucleotides: TGTGCCAGCGGGTGGAGGACTTCGAATACCGGGGAGCTGTTTTTT. This sequence encodes CASGWRTSNTGELFF.

The V gene is TRBV9, the J gene TRBJ2-6; 7 nucleotides align to TRBD1. The CDR3 runs to 16 residues. The V and J ends lost 3 bases and 0 bases, in that order; junction bases with no gene match: 3. In germline, CDR1 is SGDLS, CDR2 YYNGEE. CDR3 sequence: CASSEGQRSGANVLTF. CDR3 DNA sequence: TGTGCCAGCAGCGAGGGACAGCGCTCTGGGGCCAACGTCCTGACTTTC. Filled out from reference TRBV9 and TRBJ2-6, the complete variable domain reads DSGVTQTPKHLITATGQRVTLRCSPRSGDLSVYWYQQSLDQGLQFLIQYYNGEERAKGNILERFSAQQFPDLHSELNLSSLELGDSALYFCASSEGQRSGANVLTFGAGSRLTVL.

V is TRBV9 and J is TRBJ2-7; 8 nucleotides match TRBD1. V shed 5 bases and J 2 bases; nucleotides not matched to a gene: 15. In germline, CDR1 is SGDLS, CDR2 YYNGEE. The CDR3 extends over 17 amino acids. Here the CDR3 reads CASSPGQAILLPYEQYF. The CDR3 DNA sequence: TGTGCCAGCAGTCCGGGACAGGCGATTCTTTTACCCTACGAGCAGTACTTC.

The chain uses TRBV9 and TRBJ2-7; weak D call: TRBD2 (5 bases). Trimming left V 0 bases short and J 4 bases short, with 14 bases between. Germline V gene lookup returns CDR1 SGDLS and CDR2 YYNGEE. The CDR3 length is 15 residues. In DNA, the CDR3 is TGTGCCAGCAGCGTAGGAGGGAATGGATTTTACGAGCAGTACTTC. Amino acids: CASSVGGNGFYEQYF. Complete variable domain (other parts from reference TRBV9 and TRBJ2-7): DSGVTQTPKHLITATGQRVTLRCSPRSGDLSVYWYQQSLDQGLQFLIQYYNGEERAKGNILERFSAQQFPDLHSELNLSSLELGDSALYFCASSVGGNGFYEQYFGPGTRLTVT.

The chain employs TRBV5-1 and TRBJ2-1, with TRBD2 matching over 9 bases. The CDR3 has 16 residues. J gave up 5 bases and V 0 bases, and 6 bases lay outside the gene matches. The V gene's germline CDR1 is SGHRS and CDR2 YFSETQ. The CDR3 coding sequence is TGCGCCAGCAGCTTGGAACTAGCGGGCCTCCACAATGAGCAGTTCTTC. As protein: CASSLELAGLHNEQFF.

The chain couples TRBV7-2 to TRBJ2-2; D uncertain. The CDR3 has 12 amino acids. Trimming shortened V by 1 base and J by 7 bases, and 4 bases separated the two germline ends. Germline CDR1 reads SGHTA; CDR2 reads FQGNSA. The CDR3 DNA follows: TGTGCCAGCAGCTTAGATTACGGGGAGCTGTTTTTT. Translation: CASSLDYGELFF.

The chain recombines TRBV19 with TRBJ1-1; D not resolved. V gave up 0 bases and J gave up 0 bases, with 20 bases separating them. The CDR3 is 19 residues long. CDR1 is LNHDA and CDR2 is SQIVND in the germline V gene (reference sequence). As DNA, the CDR3 is TGTGCCAGTAGTATAGATCCCCGGAGGAGGACCAATATGAACACTGAAGCTTTCTTT. Protein sequence: CASSIDPRRRTNMNTEAFF.

This clone has only one observation. This sequence joins TRBV5-1 and TRBJ1-1; 9 positions agree with TRBD1. J gave up 2 bases and V 1 base, and 6 bases lay outside the gene matches. CDR1 is SGHRS, CDR2 YFSETQ, per germline. The CDR3 has 16 amino acids. The CDR3 coding sequence is TGCGCCAGCAGCTTGTACCGGGACAGGGTAAACACTGAAGCTTTCTTT. The encoded protein is CASSLYRDRVNTEAFF.

The chain combines TRBV7-3 with TRBJ2-3; 14 positions agree with TRBD2. CDR1 is SGHTA and CDR2 is FQGTGA in the germline V gene. The J segment lost 2 bases and the V segment lost 5 bases, leaving 6 bases of the junction unmatched. The CDR3 has 17 residues. This CDR3 reads CASSRGTSGRVTDTQYF. CDR3 nucleotide sequence: TGTGCCAGCAGCCGTGGGACTAGCGGGAGAGTCACAGATACGCAGTATTTT.

This chain uses TRBV6-1 with TRBJ2-2; the D gene is possibly TRBD1 (6 bases). The length of the CDR3 is 15 residues. The V gene lost 6 bases and the J gene lost 5 bases, with 16 bases spanning the gap. Germline V lookup: CDR1 MNHNS, CDR2 SASEGT. CDR3 in DNA: TGTGCCAGCAGAGCTACATTACAGGGAACCGGGGAGCTGTTTTTT. This gives the protein CASRATLQGTGELFF.

This chain connects TRBV9 to TRBJ2-5, with TRBD2 matching over 7 bases. CDR3 length: 17 residues. V trimming: 10 bases; J trimming: 2 bases; junction bases outside the gene matches: 20. Looked up from germline, CDR1 is SGDLS and CDR2 is YYNGEE. The CDR3 loop reads CALYREEGEEGQETQYF. CDR3 sequence (DNA): TGTGCCTTATACCGGGAGGAGGGAGAGGAGGGTCAAGAGACCCAGTACTTC.

The V gene is TRBV15, the J gene TRBJ1-5, with a tentative D call TRBD1 (5 bases). The CDR3 consists of 16 residues. Trimming shortened V by 8 bases and J by 0 bases, and 17 bases separated the two germline ends. Germline CDR1 reads LNHNV; CDR2 reads YYDKDF (reference sequence). As DNA, the CDR3 is TGTGCCACCGAGGGTGGGGGGGGGAGTAGCAATCAGCCCCAGCATTTT. Its translation: CATEGGGGSSNQPQHF.

V gene TRBV7-2 combines with J gene TRBJ2-3, with no clear D. CDR3 length: 15 residues. Trimming stripped 1 base from V and 3 bases from J, with 11 bases between. The germline V gene encodes CDR1 SGHTA and CDR2 FQGNSA. The CDR3 protein is CASSLDVLGTDTQYF. The CDR3 DNA sequence: TGTGCCAGCAGCTTAGATGTGCTAGGAACAGATACGCAGTATTTT.

The rearrangement links TRBV10-3 to TRBJ2-1; D perhaps matches TRBD1 (6 bases). Trimming pared 8 bases from V and 1 base from J, leaving 12 bases between. CDR1 is ENHRY and CDR2 is SYGVKD in the germline V gene. There are 14 residues in the CDR3. The CDR3 sequence: CAIQGDRSYNEQFF. The CDR3 DNA reads TGTGCCATCCAGGGCGACAGGTCCTACAATGAGCAGTTCTTC.

The V gene is TRBV5-8, the J gene TRBJ1-4, with 7 bases matching TRBD1. Per germline, CDR1 SGHTS and CDR2 YDEGEE. Germline trimming cut 5 bases from V and 4 bases from J; bases unmatched to any gene: 5. The CDR3 spans 14 residues. CDR3 sequence: CASSRYRGNEKLFF. CDR3 in DNA: TGTGCCAGCAGTAGATACAGGGGTAATGAAAAACTGTTTTTT.

The genes are TRBV6-1 and TRBJ2-2, with a weak D call TRBD1 (6 bases). Germline V CDR1 and CDR2: MNHNS, SASEGT. V lost 2 bases and J 6 bases, leaving 16 bases between the germline ends. The CDR3 sequence is 16 residues long. The CDR3 spells CASSERNRDIAGELFF. The DNA of the CDR3 is TGTGCCAGCAGTGAAAGGAACAGGGATATAGCCGGGGAGCTGTTTTTT.

In this sample, this clone turned up once. The identical CDR3 is also encoded by other nucleotide sequences in the sample. This chain connects TRBV11-1 to TRBJ2-5; D perhaps matches TRBD2 (5 bases). The length of the CDR3 is 13 residues. Trimming took 5 bases from V and 2 from J, leaving 9 bases between them. Germline loops: CDR1 SGHAT, CDR2 FQDESV (reference sequence). The CDR3 sequence: CASSPSGQETQYF. In nucleotides, the CDR3 is TGTGCCAGCAGCCCCAGCGGACAAGAGACCCAGTACTTC. Combining the CDR3 with reference TRBV11-1 and TRBJ2-5 gives the whole variable domain EAEVAQSPRYKITEKSQAVAFWCDPISGHATLYWYRQILGQGPELLVQFQDESVVDDSQLPKDRFSAERLKGVDSTLKIQPAELGDSAMYLCASSPSGQETQYFGPGTRLLVL.

V gene TRBV2 combines with J gene TRBJ1-1, with 9 positions matching TRBD1. The CDR3 has 16 residues. V was pared by 6 bases and J by 7 bases, with 15 bases of the junction left unmatched. CDR1 SNHLY and CDR2 FYNNEI come from the germline V gene. The CDR3 nucleotides are TGTGCCAGCAGCGGGGACAGGGTGGTTTTAAGTGGTGAAGCTTTCTTT. Encoded protein: CASSGDRVVLSGEAFF.

This chain connects TRBV7-2 to TRBJ2-7; D is perhaps TRBD1 (5 bases). Germline CDR1 SGHTA, CDR2 FQGNSA. CDR3 length: 14 residues. Trimming removed 5 bases from V and 0 bases from J, with 11 bases in between. The CDR3 DNA reads as TGTGCCAGCAGCGTGAGACAGCTCTCCTACGAGCAGTACTTC. It specifies CASSVRQLSYEQYF.

This clone was detected a few times. This rearrangement joins TRBV11-2 to TRBJ2-1; no clear D gene. V lost 5 bases and J lost 4, with 15 bases in between. The CDR3 runs 15 residues. CDR1 SGHAT and CDR2 FQNNGV come from the germline V gene. CDR3 DNA sequence: TGTGCCAGCAGCCTTGCTTCCGGGTTTTACAATGAGCAGTTCTTC. It translates to CASSLASGFYNEQFF.